This record looks at one T cell receptor (beta chain) sequence and its context. The antigen is undetermined. The data belong to a study of PD-1 blockade in classical Hodgkin lymphoma. TCRdb keeps only in-frame clones here, not all; method: immunoSEQ multiplex PCR. The sample comprises 90,000 to 140,000 clones, around 90% of which are singletons, and 15% to 20% rests with the top ten. This CDR3 is 15 amino acids long. Stated time point: cycle 4 day 1 (C4D1), after 6 weeks of nivolumab. Every patient was affected by relapse after autologous stem cell transplantation, while exposure to brentuximab vedotin was not uniform. Study-wide results and caveats: Patients who responded completely had about the same baseline diversity as newly diagnosed patients.

The clonotype originates from a human donor with classical Hodgkin lymphoma. The chain employs TRBV12-2 and TRBJ2-1; the tabulated D call, TRBD2, remains unverified against the DNA. TRBV12-2 is a known pseudogene. The sample was peripheral blood mononuclear cells (PBMCs), taken before the fourth cycle of nivolumab. CDR3 in DNA: TGTGCAAGTCGCCCGCGGGGGGAGCCGGGCGATGAGCAGTTCTTC. Encoded protein: CASRPRGEPGDEQFF.